Listed here are 27 T cell receptor beta chains from one sample, sequenced in a study of PD-1 blockade in classical Hodgkin lymphoma. The repertoire was sequenced with immunoSEQ multiplex PCR; TCRdb's copy has only in-frame clones and lacks some. Of around 65,000 clones in the sample, around 88% were seen once. Following autologous stem cell transplantation, relapse occurred in every patient, and exposure to brentuximab vedotin varied. Sequences were derived from peripheral blood mononuclear cells (PBMCs), sampled at baseline. The receptors shown here come from a human donor with classical Hodgkin lymphoma.

The chain recombines TRBV6-5 with TRBJ2-5, with 14 bases lining up with TRBD2. V was clipped by 5 bases and J by 6 bases; unmatched bases: 5. CDR1 and CDR2 (germline): MNHEY, SVGAGI. The CDR3 sequence is 15 residues long. The DNA of the CDR3 is TGTGCCAGCAGTCCGACTAGCGGGGGGGCACAGACCCAGTACTTC. This sequence encodes CASSPTSGGAQTQYF.

The V and J genes are TRBV4-3 and TRBJ1-2; D gene unclear. V gave up 0 bases and J gave up 5 bases, with 13 bases separating them. Per germline, CDR1 LGHNA and CDR2 YSLEER. This CDR3 contains 15 residues. The CDR3 region is CASSQDLAQPYGYTF. The CDR3 DNA reads TGCGCCAGCAGCCAAGATTTAGCCCAGCCTTATGGCTACACCTTC.

The gene calls are TRBV28 and TRBJ2-7; unclear D gene. The V gene's germline CDR1 is MDHEN and CDR2 SYDVKM. The V end lost 3 bases, the J end lost 3 bases, and 12 bases lay between the germline ends. The CDR3 loop spans 14 amino acids. The CDR3, as DNA: TGTGCCAGCAGTTTCCCAGGTCGTGGCTACGAGCAGTACTTC. Its protein is CASSFPGRGYEQYF.

The V call is TRBV7-2, the J call TRBJ2-5, with D perhaps TRBD1 or TRBD2 (5 bases each). Germline loops: CDR1 SGHTA, CDR2 FQGNSA. The CDR3 contains 15 residues. V lost 1 base to trimming and J lost 4 bases, with 13 bases between them. The CDR3 DNA reads TGTGCCAGCAGCTTAGGAGGTGAGGGGACAGAGACCCAGTACTTC. It translates to CASSLGGEGTETQYF. Full variable domain (outside the CDR3, taken from reference TRBV7-2 and TRBJ2-5): GAGVSQSPSNKVTEKGKDVELRCDPISGHTALYWYRQSLGQGLEFLIYFQGNSAPDKSGLPSDRFSAERTGGSVSTLTIQRTQQEDSAVYLCASSLGGEGTETQYFGPGTRLLVL.

This chain joins TRBV6-1 and TRBJ2-1; weak D call: TRBD2 (5 bases). V lost 6 bases and J 6 bases, leaving 15 bases between the germline ends. CDR3 length equals 14 residues. Germline lookup yields CDR1 MNHNS and CDR2 SASEGT. The CDR3 sequence is CASRRDLVVNEQFF. CDR3 sequence (DNA): TGTGCCAGCAGGAGGGATCTGGTCGTCAATGAGCAGTTCTTC.

The chain combines TRBV6-5 with TRBJ1-2; maybe TRBD1 (6 bases). Germline V lookup: CDR1 MNHEY, CDR2 SVGAGI. V gave up 2 bases and J gave up 0 bases, with 10 bases separating them. The CDR3 loop spans 15 amino acids. Here the CDR3 DNA reads TGTGCCAGCAGTTACGGAGGGGGAGCTAACTATGGCTACACCTTC. This translates into CASSYGGGANYGYTF.

The chain uses TRBV19 and TRBJ1-2; 10 nucleotides match TRBD1. Germline trimming cut 6 bases from V and 4 bases from J; bases unmatched to any gene: 11. The length of the CDR3 is 16 residues. Germline V gives CDR1 LNHDA, CDR2 SQIVND (reference sequence). CDR3 sequence reads: CASSLPPTGGGYGYTF. The CDR3 bases are TGTGCCAGTAGCCTGCCGCCGACAGGGGGCGGCTATGGCTACACCTTC.

This chain connects TRBV11-2 to TRBJ2-1; 11 positions agree with TRBD2. Germline V gene sequence: CDR1 SGHAT, CDR2 FQNNGV. Trimming at V came to 3 bases and at J to 5 bases, leaving 9 bases not matched to a gene. This CDR3 region has 17 residues. CDR3 DNA: TGTGCCAGCAGCTTTCAGCCAGGGACTAGCGGAGACAATGAGCAGTTCTTC. Its protein product is CASSFQPGTSGDNEQFF. Based on the CDR3 plus reference TRBV11-2 and TRBJ2-1, the full variable domain is EAGVAQSPRYKIIEKRQSVAFWCNPISGHATLYWYQQILGQGPKLLIQFQNNGVVDDSQLPKDRFSAERLKGVDSTLKIQPAKLEDSAVYLCASSFQPGTSGDNEQFFGPGTRLTVL.

The chain couples TRBV2 to TRBJ2-7; 10 nucleotides match TRBD2. Germline CDR1 reads SNHLY; CDR2 reads FYNNEI. The CDR3 runs 14 residues. The trim removed 4 bases at V and 2 bases at J, leaving 2 bases unmatched. CDR3 protein: CASSGTSGTYEQYF. CDR3 coding DNA: TGTGCCAGCAGTGGGACTAGCGGCACCTACGAGCAGTACTTC. The variable domain in full, with the rest retrieved from reference TRBV2 and TRBJ2-7, is EPEVTQTPSHQVTQMGQEVILRCVPISNHLYFYWYRQILGQKVEFLVSFYNNEISEKSEIFDDQFSVERPDGSNFTLKIRSTKLEDSAMYFCASSGTSGTYEQYFGPGTRLTVT.

The chain has TRBV7-2 and TRBJ1-4, with D hard to call. The CDR3 runs to 15 residues. CDR1 and CDR2 from the germline V gene are SGHTA and FQGNSA. V was cut by 5 bases and J by 1 base, with 11 bases left in between. CDR3: CASSPYLGTNEKLFF. The CDR3, as DNA: TGTGCCAGCAGCCCATACCTGGGAACTAATGAAAAACTGTTTTTT. The entire variable domain, with the rest obtained from reference TRBV7-2 and TRBJ1-4, is as follows: GAGVSQSPSNKVTEKGKDVELRCDPISGHTALYWYRQSLGQGLEFLIYFQGNSAPDKSGLPSDRFSAERTGGSVSTLTIQRTQQEDSAVYLCASSPYLGTNEKLFFGSGTQLSVL.

For this clone: A read error may produce the germline difference seen at one junction end. In DNA form, the CDR3 reads TGTGCTAGTGGTTTGTTCCCGGGACAGGCGGGGGGCCAGGTTTTT. Protein product: CASGLFPGQAGGQVF. V and J are TRBV12-5 and TRBJ1-4, with TRBD1 identical over 8 bases. The CDR3 is 15 residues long. Germline V CDR1 and CDR2: LGHNT, FRNRAP.

A note on this clone: Other DNA sequences in the same sample also yield this CDR3. The rearrangement links TRBV4-1 to TRBJ1-2; perhaps TRBD1 as D (5 bases). Germline CDR1 and CDR2: MGHRA and YSYEKL. CDR3 length equals 13 residues. The germline V and J ends were trimmed by 0 bases and 4 bases, with 6 bases remaining between them. CDR3 residues: CASSQDRGYGYTF. CDR3 in DNA: TGCGCCAGCAGCCAAGATAGGGGCTATGGCTACACCTTC.

A single count supports this clone. The rearrangement uses TRBV15 and TRBJ1-1, with a tentative D call TRBD1 (5 bases). The V gene's germline CDR1 is LNHNV and CDR2 YYDKDF (reference sequence). The CDR3 totals 15 residues. The V end lost 0 bases, the J end lost 0 bases, and 8 bases lay between the germline ends. Here the CDR3 DNA reads TGTGCCACCAGCAGAGAGGCGGGGCTGAACACTGAAGCTTTCTTT. It encodes CATSREAGLNTEAFF.

The chain employs TRBV6-6 and TRBJ1-2; possibly TRBD1 for D (5 bases). V lost 4 bases and J lost 3, with 9 bases in between. The CDR3 consists of 13 residues. The germline gives CDR1 MNHNY, CDR2 SVGAGI (reference sequence). DNA of the CDR3: TGTGCCAGCAGTTCCCGACAGCACTATGGCTACACCTTC. Protein sequence: CASSSRQHYGYTF.

This clone has only a few counts. The chain links TRBV13 to TRBJ2-7, with D perhaps matching TRBD1 (8 bases). V lost 5 bases and J 6 bases, leaving 20 bases between the germline ends. The CDR3 spans 15 residues. Per the germline V gene, CDR1 is PRHDT and CDR2 is FYEKMQ (reference sequence). For the CDR3, the DNA is TGTGCCAGCAGCCAACCGACAGGGGCGGGAGCCGAGCAGTACTTC. Amino acid sequence: CASSQPTGAGAEQYF.

This chain joins TRBV5-1 and TRBJ1-4, with D maybe TRBD1 (6 bases). Per germline, CDR1 SGHRS and CDR2 YFSETQ. Trimming removed 4 bases at V and 2 bases at J, with 9 bases between. The CDR3 length is 14 residues. Here the CDR3 reads CASSLRGTNEKLFF. CDR3 DNA sequence: TGCGCCAGCAGCCTTAGGGGGACTAATGAAAAACTGTTTTTT.

The chain links TRBV6-5 to TRBJ1-3, with no clear D. With 8 bases removed from V and 14 bases from J, the gap between germline ends came to 16 bases. The length of the CDR3 is 11 residues. The germline V gene has CDR1 MNHEY and CDR2 SVGAGI. The CDR3 DNA reads TGTGCCAGCGCCCAAACGGCCTCACTATATTTT. Its protein product is CASAQTASLYF.

For the CDR3, the DNA is TGTGCCAGCAGCACAGACAGGGGGTTCTACGAGCAGTACTTC. Translation: CASSTDRGFYEQYF. The V gene is TRBV5-4, the J gene TRBJ2-7; 9 nucleotides match TRBD1. Germline values: CDR1 SGHNT, CDR2 YYREEE (reference sequence). The CDR3 consists of 14 residues. J lost 3 bases, V lost 4 bases, and 5 bases had no gene match.

The chain uses TRBV11-2 and TRBJ2-3, with 10 nucleotides matching TRBD1. With 5 bases clipped from V and 5 bases from J, the junction kept 7 bases outside the gene matches. This CDR3 is 15 amino acids long. Germline lookup yields CDR1 SGHAT and CDR2 FQNNGV. CDR3 bases: TGTGCCAGCAGCACTTGGACAGGGGGTGTAGATACGCAGTATTTT. As protein: CASSTWTGGVDTQYF.

The genes are TRBV19 and TRBJ2-5, with a possible D match to TRBD2 (6 bases). CDR3 size: 15 residues. V was cut by 3 bases and J by 3 bases, with 14 bases left in between. Germline-derived CDR1 and CDR2 are LNHDA and SQIVND (reference sequence). The chain's CDR3 is CASSIGGIGEETQYF. CDR3 in DNA: TGTGCCAGTAGTATCGGAGGGATTGGGGAAGAGACCCAGTACTTC.

The J gene is TRBJ1-1, the V gene TRBV9, with D unresolved. The CDR3 is made up of 14 amino acids. From germline, CDR1 is SGDLS and CDR2 YYNGEE. V lost 5 bases, J lost 5 bases, and 16 bases lay in between. CDR3 in amino acids: CASRHIKHGTEAFF. For the CDR3, the DNA is TGTGCCAGCAGGCACATCAAACATGGAACTGAAGCTTTCTTT.

V is TRBV10-2 and J is TRBJ2-3, with TRBD1 matching over 10 bases. Germline V gene lookup returns CDR1 WSHSY and CDR2 SAAADI. This CDR3 spans 15 amino acids. J gave up 2 bases and V 6 bases, and 5 bases lay outside the gene matches. CDR3 nucleotide sequence: TGCGCCAGCAGCGAAGGACAGGGGGACACAGATACGCAGTATTTT. It specifies CASSEGQGDTDTQYF.

As for this clone: The sample holds other DNA sequences that translate to the same CDR3. The CDR3 is CASSLGQGQETQYF. The CDR3 bases are TGCGCCAGCAGCCTGGGACAGGGGCAAGAGACCCAGTACTTC. The rearrangement joins TRBV5-1 to TRBJ2-5, with 10 positions matching TRBD1. The CDR3 extends over 14 amino acids. From germline, CDR1 is SGHRS and CDR2 YFSETQ. Trimming at V came to 4 bases and at J to 2 bases, leaving 2 bases not matched to a gene.

This sequence joins TRBV4-1 and TRBJ1-5; TRBD1 agrees at 10 bases. After removal of 0 bases from V and 3 bases from J, the junction contained 5 bases not matched to a gene. CDR1 and CDR2 (germline): MGHRA, YSYEKL. The CDR3 spans 17 residues. The DNA for the CDR3 is TGCGCCAGCAGCCAAGATCCGGGACAGGGGCCCAATCAGCCCCAGCATTTT. Amino acids: CASSQDPGQGPNQPQHF.

The V gene is TRBV6-4, the J gene TRBJ2-3, with unresolved D. The CDR3 sequence is 16 residues long. Deletions cut 3 bases from V and 2 bases from J, with 15 bases between. Germline CDR1 and CDR2: MRHNA and SNTAGT. CDR3 sequence reads: CASSDSSDRPTDTQYF. DNA of the CDR3: TGTGCCAGCAGTGATTCCAGCGATCGTCCCACAGATACGCAGTATTTT.

The chain employs TRBV4-1 and TRBJ2-7; tentative D call: TRBD1 (5 bases). The V gene lost 0 bases and the J gene lost 6 bases, with 18 bases spanning the gap. In germline, CDR1 is MGHRA, CDR2 YSYEKL. The length of the CDR3 is 16 residues. The CDR3: CASSQEASGIALEQYF. CDR3 sequence (DNA): TGCGCCAGCAGCCAAGAGGCATCAGGGATTGCGCTCGAGCAGTACTTC.

The chain combines TRBV7-8 with TRBJ2-1, with 14 bases matching TRBD2. The V gene end was trimmed by 5 bases and the J gene end by 7 bases; junction bases not matched to a gene: 4. The CDR3 sequence is 15 residues long. In germline, CDR1 is SGHVS, CDR2 FQNEAQ. The CDR3 DNA reads as TGTGCCAGCAGCAGGACTAGCGGGGGGACAAATGAGCAGTTCTTC. Encoded protein: CASSRTSGGTNEQFF.